Given below is one TCR beta chain in context. Its antigen remains unknown. The CDR3 contains 12 residues. Germline-derived CDR1 and CDR2 are SGHRS and YFSETQ. The data were obtained in a study of T cells expressing NK-cell markers. Study overall: Eight donors were sequenced, of whom seven were HCMV-seropositive, while the remaining one was HCMV-seronegative.

Scientists made TCR beta cDNA using 5'RACE template switching with UMIs. TCRdb reworked the 5' RACE reads into one entry per CDR3 protein, no DNA. Its listing shows roughly 450,000 distinct CDR3 sequences. The study's findings and limits: Similarly, these clonotypes led the CD3+CD56-NKG2C+ fraction as well in a handful of donors. The study left the HCMV specificity of expanded NKG2C+ T cell clones unresolved.

The gene calls are TRBV5-1 and TRBJ2-6. The clonotype originates from a woman aged 45-65 years in good health. The sample taken for sequencing was blood T cells: a sorted CD56 or NKG2C T cell subset, CD4+ or CD8+ T cells, or bulk PBMC T cells (not recorded which). The CDR3 here is CASSSGYAGLTF.